This T cell receptor beta chain comes out of a study of CD8+ T cells in alopecia areata. The V and J ends lost 4 bases and 6 bases respectively, with 10 bases between them. Germline lookup yields CDR1 SGHRS and CDR2 YFSETQ. This CDR3 has 13 residues. Treatment meaning: oral pan-JAK inhibitor, 5-10 mg twice daily. Reverse transcription of extracted RNA yielded cDNA, which provided the sequencing template. The data were produced by immunoSEQ multiplex PCR, yet TCRdb's version contains in-frame clones alone and is incomplete. The repertoire holds about 210,000 clones, with about 58% as singletons. The chain combines TRBV5-1 with TRBJ2-2; a possible D gene is TRBD2 (5 bases). Material: CD4+ T cells sorted from blood, obtained at week 4, from a patient treated with tofacitinib. This TCR came from a human donor with alopecia areata. The chain's CDR3 is CASSVWTPGELFF. The CDR3 nucleotides read TGCGCCAGCAGCGTGTGGACTCCCGGGGAGCTGTTTTTT.